This T cell receptor (beta chain) was sequenced in a study of T cells in Graves' hyperthyroidism and ophthalmopathy. The source material, RNA transcripts, was used to amplify TCR beta CDR3 regions. A first-round RT-PCR of the TCR CDR3 used the HTBI primer set. From the multiplex PCR reads, TCRdb called clonotypes with MiXCR, one entry per CDR3 protein. Seen here are approximately 590,000 distinct CDR3 sequences, approximately 44% observed once, and the top ten hold nearly 8.5%. Of note for this clonotype: The target antigen is unknown.

Study-wide results and limits: Blood samples included most of the expanded thyroid clonotypes exceeding 0.001.

The CDR3 is 15 amino acids. The trim removed 1 base at V and 8 bases at J, leaving 8 bases unmatched. Germline loops: CDR1 LNHNV, CDR2 YYDKDF (reference sequence). The chain carries TRBV15 and TRBJ1-2, with 9 bases lining up with TRBD1. Material: peripheral blood or thyroid tissue (not recorded which). This clonotype was obtained from a woman aged 18-30 years with Graves' hyperthyroidism. CDR3 nucleotide sequence: TGTGCCACCAGCAGAGCCGCCGGGACAGGGAGCGGCTACACCTTC. Its protein is CATSRAAGTGSGYTF.